This TCR beta chain was captured in a study of spatial heterogeneity in lung cancer. General study points: Ubiquitous and regional nonsynonymous mutation counts were tracked by ubiquitous and regional expanded TCR counts, respectively. Within tumors, counts of expanded alpha and beta TCRs tracked tumor mutation counts.

The CDR3 loop spans 15 amino acids. After removal of 4 bases from V and 1 base from J, the junction contained 2 bases not matched to a gene. Germline values: CDR1 SGHAT, CDR2 FQNNGV. This clonotype is labeled medium-sized (0.01 to 0.1%). Its antigen remains unknown. TCRdb used MiXCR to reprocess the 5' RACE reads, holding one entry per CDR3 protein. This sample carries 7,000 to 10,000 distinct CDR3 sequences, about 9.9% of them seen once, and the ten largest clones take roughly 8.6%. Time point defined: sample taken at primary tumor resection. This receptor was taken from a male donor with early-stage non-small cell lung cancer. The sample here was lung tumor tissue, taken at surgery. This chain uses TRBV11-2 with TRBJ2-2, with 8 bases fitting TRBD1. The CDR3 nucleotides are TGTGCCAGCAGCTCCAGGGGGCGGAACACCGGGGAGCTGTTTTTT. This encodes CASSSRGRNTGELFF.